This TCR beta chain comes out of a study of blood T cell repertoires in COVID-19. Study summary: In each case, the material was cDNA or gDNA derived from T cells, B-cell-depleted T cells, or PBMCs.

The CDR3 is 17 residues long. Germline trimming cut 0 bases from V and 5 bases from J; bases unmatched to any gene: 10. In germline, CDR1 is SGHRS, CDR2 YFSETQ. How the authors handled the data: Reference gene primer amplification yielded estimated nucleated cell counts. Profiled with immunoSEQ multiplex PCR; TCRdb holds only in-frame clones, not every one. V, J and clone size reflect that table, while D and trimming were determined from the DNA. The repertoire holds roughly 160,000 clones, with approximately 90% as singletons. The sequencing sample was made of peripheral blood. The gene calls are TRBV5-1 and TRBJ2-7; 11 bases line up with TRBD2. The sequence came from a man aged 45-60 years with acute or convalescent COVID-19. CDR3 loop: CASSLELTSGNGDEQYF. CDR3 sequence (DNA): TGCGCCAGCAGCTTGGAATTGACTAGCGGGAACGGGGACGAGCAGTACTTC. Looking up the rest from reference TRBV5-1 and TRBJ2-7 gives the full variable domain: KAGVTQTPRYLIKTRGQQVTLSCSPISGHRSVSWYQQTPGQGLQFLFEYFSETQRNKGNFPGRFSGRQFSNSRSEMNVSTLELGDSALYLCASSLELTSGNGDEQYFGPGTRLTVT.